Listed here is a single T cell receptor (beta chain). The source of the sample is a study of shared clonotypes between healthy human individuals. The CDR3 runs 16 residues. CDR1 and CDR2 (germline): MDHEN, SYDVKM. Trimming took 7 bases from V and 0 from J; bases not matched to a gene: 8. Libraries were prepared by immunoSEQ multiplex PCR; TCRdb keeps only in-frame clonotypes and omits some of them. The sample shows hundreds of thousands of clones, around 73% of them seen only once. The TCR was taken from a woman younger than 45 in good health. This sequence joins TRBV28 and TRBJ2-1; TRBD2 aligns across 8 bases. The sequenced sample was memory CD4+ T cells sorted from blood. Noted subset: CD45RA-negative fraction. This CDR3 is CASTLAGASSYNEQFF. The CDR3 nucleotides are TGTGCCAGCACCCTAGCGGGCGCAAGCTCCTACAATGAGCAGTTCTTC.